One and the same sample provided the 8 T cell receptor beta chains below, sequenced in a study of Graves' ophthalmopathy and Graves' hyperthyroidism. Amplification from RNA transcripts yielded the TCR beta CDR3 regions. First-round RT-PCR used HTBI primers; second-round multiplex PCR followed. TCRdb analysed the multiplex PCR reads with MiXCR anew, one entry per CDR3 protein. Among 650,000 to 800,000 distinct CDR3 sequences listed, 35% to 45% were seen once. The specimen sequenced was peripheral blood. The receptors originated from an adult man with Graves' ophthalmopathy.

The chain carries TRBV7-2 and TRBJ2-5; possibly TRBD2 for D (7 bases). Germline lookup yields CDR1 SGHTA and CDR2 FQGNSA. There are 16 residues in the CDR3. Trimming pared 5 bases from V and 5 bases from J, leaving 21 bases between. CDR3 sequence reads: CASSRGGLGVGETQYF. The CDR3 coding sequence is TGTGCCAGCAGCAGGGGGGGATTGGGGGTAGGTGAGACCCAGTACTTC.

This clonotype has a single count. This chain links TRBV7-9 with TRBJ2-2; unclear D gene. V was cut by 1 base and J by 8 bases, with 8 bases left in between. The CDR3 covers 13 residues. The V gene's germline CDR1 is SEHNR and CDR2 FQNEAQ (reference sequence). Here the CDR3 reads CASSLVAPGELFF. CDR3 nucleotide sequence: TGTGCCAGCAGCTTAGTTGCCCCAGGGGAGCTGTTTTTT.

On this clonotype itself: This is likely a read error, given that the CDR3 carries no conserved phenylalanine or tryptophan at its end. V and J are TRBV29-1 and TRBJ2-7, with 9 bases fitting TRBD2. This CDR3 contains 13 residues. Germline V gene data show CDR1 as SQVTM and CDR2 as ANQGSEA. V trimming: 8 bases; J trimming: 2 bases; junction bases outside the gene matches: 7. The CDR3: CSSGVAGAYEQYL. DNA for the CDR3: TGCAGCAGTGGGGTAGCGGGAGCCTACGAGCAGTACCTC.

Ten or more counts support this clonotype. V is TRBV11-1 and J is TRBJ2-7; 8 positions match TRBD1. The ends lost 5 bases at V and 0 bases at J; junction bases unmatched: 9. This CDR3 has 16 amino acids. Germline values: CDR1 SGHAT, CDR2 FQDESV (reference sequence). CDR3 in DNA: TGTGCCAGCAGCCTCCTCAGGGGGCCAGTCTCCTACGAGCAGTACTTC. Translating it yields CASSLLRGPVSYEQYF.

CDR3 in amino acids: CSVEHSQTYEHF. CDR3 DNA sequence: TGCAGCGTTGAGCACAGCCAGACCTACGAGCATTTT. V gene TRBV29-1 combines with J gene TRBJ1-5; D not resolved. Germline CDR1 is SQVTM and CDR2 is ANQGSEA. This CDR3 has 12 residues. Trimming took off 3 bases at V and 14 bases at J, with 17 bases between the two ends.

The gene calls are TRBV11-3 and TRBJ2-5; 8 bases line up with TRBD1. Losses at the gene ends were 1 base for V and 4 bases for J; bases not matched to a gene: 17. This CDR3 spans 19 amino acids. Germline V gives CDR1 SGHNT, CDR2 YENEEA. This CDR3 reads CASSLGGWHSTGDGETQYF. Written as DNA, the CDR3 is TGTGCCAGCAGCTTAGGAGGTTGGCATTCGACAGGGGACGGAGAGACCCAGTACTTC.

The CDR3 reads CASTSGTGVGYTF. Here the CDR3 DNA reads TGTGCCAGTACCTCCGGGACAGGGGTGGGGTACACCTTC. The genes are TRBV19 and TRBJ1-2, with TRBD1 matching 10 bases. With 7 bases clipped from V and 11 bases from J, the junction kept 10 bases outside the gene matches. The CDR3 spans 13 residues. Germline V gives CDR1 LNHDA, CDR2 SQIVND (reference sequence).

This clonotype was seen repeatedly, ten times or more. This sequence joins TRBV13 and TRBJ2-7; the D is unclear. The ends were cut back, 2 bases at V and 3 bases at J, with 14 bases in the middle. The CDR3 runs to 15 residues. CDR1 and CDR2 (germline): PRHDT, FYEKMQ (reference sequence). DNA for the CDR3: TGTGCCAGCAGCTTATTGTCTGGCGGAATCTACGAGCAGTACTTC. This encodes CASSLLSGGIYEQYF.